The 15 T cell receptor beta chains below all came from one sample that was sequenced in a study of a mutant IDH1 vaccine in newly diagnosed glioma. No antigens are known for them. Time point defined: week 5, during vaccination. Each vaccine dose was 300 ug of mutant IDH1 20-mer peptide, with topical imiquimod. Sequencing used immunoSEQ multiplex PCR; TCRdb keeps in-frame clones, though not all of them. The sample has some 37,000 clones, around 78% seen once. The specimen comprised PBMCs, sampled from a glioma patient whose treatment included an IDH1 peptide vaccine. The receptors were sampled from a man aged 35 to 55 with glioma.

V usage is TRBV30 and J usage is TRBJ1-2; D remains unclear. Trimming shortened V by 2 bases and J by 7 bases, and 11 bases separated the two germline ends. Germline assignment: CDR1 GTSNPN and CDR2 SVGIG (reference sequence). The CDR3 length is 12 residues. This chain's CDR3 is CAWSTQTGGYTF. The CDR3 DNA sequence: TGTGCCTGGAGTACCCAAACCGGTGGCTACACCTTC.

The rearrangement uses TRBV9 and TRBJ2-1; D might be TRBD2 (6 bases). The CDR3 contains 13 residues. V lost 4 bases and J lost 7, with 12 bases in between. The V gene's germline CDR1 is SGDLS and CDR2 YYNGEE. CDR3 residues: CASSTTAGNEQFF. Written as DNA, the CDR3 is TGTGCCAGCAGCACGACGGCGGGGAATGAGCAGTTCTTC.

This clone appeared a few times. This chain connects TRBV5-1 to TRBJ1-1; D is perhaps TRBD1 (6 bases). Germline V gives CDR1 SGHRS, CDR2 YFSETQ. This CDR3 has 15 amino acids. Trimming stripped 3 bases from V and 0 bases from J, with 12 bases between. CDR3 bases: TGCGCCAGCAGCTCCAGGGGAAACATGAACACTGAAGCTTTCTTT. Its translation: CASSSRGNMNTEAFF.

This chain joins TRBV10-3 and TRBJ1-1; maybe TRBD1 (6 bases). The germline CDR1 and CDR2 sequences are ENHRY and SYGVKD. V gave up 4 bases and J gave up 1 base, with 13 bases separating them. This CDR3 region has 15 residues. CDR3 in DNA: TGTGCCATCAGTGCGAGGGACACGGGGAACACTGAAGCTTTCTTT. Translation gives CAISARDTGNTEAFF.

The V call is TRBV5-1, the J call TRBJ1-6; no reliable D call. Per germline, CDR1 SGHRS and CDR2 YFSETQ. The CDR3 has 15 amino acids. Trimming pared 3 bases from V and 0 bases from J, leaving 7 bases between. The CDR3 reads CASSSESSYNSPLHF. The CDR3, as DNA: TGCGCCAGCAGCTCCGAGAGCTCCTATAATTCACCCCTCCACTTT.

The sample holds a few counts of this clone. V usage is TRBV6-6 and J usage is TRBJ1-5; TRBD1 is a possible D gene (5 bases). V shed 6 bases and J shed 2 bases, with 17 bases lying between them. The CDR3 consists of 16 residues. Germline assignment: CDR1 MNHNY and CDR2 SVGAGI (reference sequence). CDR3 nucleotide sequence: TGTGCCAGCAGGGACATGCTCCTGGGAGGCAATCAGCCCCAGCATTTT. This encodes CASRDMLLGGNQPQHF.

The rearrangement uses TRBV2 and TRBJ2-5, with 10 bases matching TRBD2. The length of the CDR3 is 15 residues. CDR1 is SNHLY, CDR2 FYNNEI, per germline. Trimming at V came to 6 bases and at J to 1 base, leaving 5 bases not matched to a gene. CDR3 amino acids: CASSVAGGLQETQYF. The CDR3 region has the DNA TGTGCCAGCAGCGTAGCGGGGGGACTCCAAGAGACCCAGTACTTC.

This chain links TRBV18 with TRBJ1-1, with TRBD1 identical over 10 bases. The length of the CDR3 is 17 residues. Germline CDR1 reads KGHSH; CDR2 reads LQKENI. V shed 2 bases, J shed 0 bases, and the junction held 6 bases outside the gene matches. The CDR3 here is CASSPSRTGGLNTEAFF. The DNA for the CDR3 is TGTGCCAGCTCACCAAGCAGGACAGGGGGATTGAACACTGAAGCTTTCTTT.

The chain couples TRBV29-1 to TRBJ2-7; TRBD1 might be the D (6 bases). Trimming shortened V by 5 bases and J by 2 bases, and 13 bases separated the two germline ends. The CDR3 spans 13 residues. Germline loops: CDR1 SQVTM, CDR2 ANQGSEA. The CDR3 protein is CSVPDRKAYEQYF. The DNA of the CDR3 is TGCAGCGTTCCCGACAGGAAAGCCTACGAGCAGTACTTC.

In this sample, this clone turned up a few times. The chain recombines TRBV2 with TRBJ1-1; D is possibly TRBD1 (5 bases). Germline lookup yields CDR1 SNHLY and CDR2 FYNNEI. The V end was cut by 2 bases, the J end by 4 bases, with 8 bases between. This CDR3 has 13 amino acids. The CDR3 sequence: CASSEQGVTEAFF. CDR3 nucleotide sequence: TGTGCCAGCAGTGAACAGGGAGTCACTGAAGCTTTCTTT.

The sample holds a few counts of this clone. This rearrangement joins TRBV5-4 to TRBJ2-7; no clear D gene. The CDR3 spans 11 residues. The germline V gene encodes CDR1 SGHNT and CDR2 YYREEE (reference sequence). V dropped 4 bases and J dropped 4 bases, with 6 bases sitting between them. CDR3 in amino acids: CASSLGYEQYF. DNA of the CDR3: TGTGCCAGCAGCCTCGGGTACGAGCAGTACTTC.

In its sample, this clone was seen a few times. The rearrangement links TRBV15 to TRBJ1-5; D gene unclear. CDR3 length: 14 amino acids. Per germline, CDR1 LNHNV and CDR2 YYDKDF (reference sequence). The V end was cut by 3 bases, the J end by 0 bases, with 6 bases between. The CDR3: CATSSRYSNQPQHF. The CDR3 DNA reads TGTGCCACCAGCAGTCGGTATAGCAATCAGCCCCAGCATTTT.

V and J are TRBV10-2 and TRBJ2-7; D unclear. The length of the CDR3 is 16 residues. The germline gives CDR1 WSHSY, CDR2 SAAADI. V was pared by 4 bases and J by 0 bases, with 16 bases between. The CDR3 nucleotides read TGCGCCAGCAGTGGTCGTCAGGTCATGAGCTCCTACGAGCAGTACTTC. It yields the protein CASSGRQVMSSYEQYF.

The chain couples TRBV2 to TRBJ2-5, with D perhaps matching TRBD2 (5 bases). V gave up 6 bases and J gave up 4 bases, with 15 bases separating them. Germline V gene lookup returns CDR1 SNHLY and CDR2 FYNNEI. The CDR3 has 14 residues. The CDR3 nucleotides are TGTGCCAGCAGGGAACAGAGGAGGTCAGAGACCCAGTACTTC. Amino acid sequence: CASREQRRSETQYF.

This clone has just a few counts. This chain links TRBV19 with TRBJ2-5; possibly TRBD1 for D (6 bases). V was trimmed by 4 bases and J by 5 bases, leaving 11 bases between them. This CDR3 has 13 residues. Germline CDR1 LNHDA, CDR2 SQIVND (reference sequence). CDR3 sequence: CASSTGTTETQYF. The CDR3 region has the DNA TGTGCCAGTAGTACCGGGACAACGGAGACCCAGTACTTC.